What follows are 25 T cell receptor beta chains derived from one specimen sequenced in a study of blood T cell repertoires in COVID-19. Produced via immunoSEQ multiplex PCR; TCRdb's table is partial and in-frame only. Of a few hundred thousand clones in the sample, 89% were seen once. The sequencing sample was made of peripheral blood. Receptors originate from a woman between 40 and 55 years old who had recovered from COVID-19.

The chain recombines TRBV6-5 with TRBJ2-2; the D gene is possibly TRBD1 (6 bases). Germline loops: CDR1 MNHEY, CDR2 SVGAGI. This CDR3 spans 13 amino acids. V was cut by 7 bases and J by 5 bases, with 11 bases left in between. The chain's CDR3 is CASTNDRTGELFF. In DNA form, the CDR3 reads TGTGCCAGCACCAACGACAGGACCGGGGAGCTGTTTTTT.

The V call is TRBV5-6, the J call TRBJ1-2; perhaps TRBD1 as D (5 bases). The CDR3 is 15 amino acids. V dropped 4 bases and J dropped 3 bases, with 16 bases sitting between them. CDR1 and CDR2 from the germline V gene are SGHDT and YYEEEE. CDR3 in amino acids: CASSGVGGAYYGYTF. The CDR3 coding sequence is TGTGCCAGCAGCGGAGTCGGGGGAGCGTACTATGGCTACACCTTC.

V gene TRBV19 combines with J gene TRBJ2-7; D ambiguous. CDR3 size: 14 residues. Germline loops: CDR1 LNHDA, CDR2 SQIVND (reference sequence). The V and J ends lost 7 bases and 3 bases respectively, with 16 bases between them. CDR3 sequence: CASTPRFRNYEQYF. CDR3 sequence (DNA): TGTGCCAGTACCCCTCGGTTTCGAAACTACGAGCAGTACTTC.

J is TRBJ1-5 and V is TRBV6-7; D unclear. TRBV6-7 is reported as an ORF; its role is uncertain. Trimming pared 8 bases from V and 0 bases from J, leaving 20 bases between. The CDR3 totals 17 residues. In DNA, the CDR3 is TGTGCCAGCGGGTATATGTCCAGGTACCCTAGCAATCAGCCCCAGCATTTT. The encoded protein is CASGYMSRYPSNQPQHF.

The rearrangement links TRBV27 to TRBJ1-5; D gene ambiguous. Trimming removed 2 bases from V and 7 bases from J, with 9 bases in between. Per the germline V gene, CDR1 is MNHEY and CDR2 is SMNVEV (reference sequence). This CDR3 is 13 amino acids long. The CDR3 bases are TGTGCCAGCAGTTTAAATCTGTTCCAGCCCCAGCATTTT. Protein sequence: CASSLNLFQPQHF.

The V gene is TRBV9, the J gene TRBJ1-2, with 8 bases matching TRBD1. The junction had 8 bases not matched to a gene; V was cut back by 7 bases and J by 3 bases. Per the germline V gene, CDR1 is SGDLS and CDR2 is YYNGEE. The CDR3 totals 14 residues. CDR3 coding DNA: TGTGCCAGCCACGGACAGGGTTCGGACTATGGCTACACCTTC. This gives the protein CASHGQGSDYGYTF.

A single count supports this clone. The chain carries TRBV5-6 and TRBJ1-6, with 7 bases fitting TRBD1. With 2 bases clipped from V and 9 bases from J, the junction kept 5 bases outside the gene matches. Germline V gives CDR1 SGHDT, CDR2 YYEEEE. The CDR3 contains 14 residues. The CDR3 sequence: CASSFSRGISPLHF. CDR3 coding DNA: TGTGCCAGCAGCTTTTCCAGGGGGATTTCACCCCTCCACTTT.

About this clone itself: One junction end does not reproduce the germline sequence, and a read error may be involved. The rearrangement uses TRBV7-7 and TRBJ2-1; TRBD2 aligns across 16 bases. The length of the CDR3 is 15 residues. Germline V gene sequence: CDR1 SSHAT, CDR2 FNYEAQ (reference sequence). DNA for the CDR3: TGTGCTAGCAGCCTCGGGACTAGCGGGAGGGATGAGCAGTTCTTC. Translating it yields CASSLGTSGRDEQFF.

The chain links TRBV7-2 to TRBJ1-4; 8 bases line up with TRBD1. The CDR3 has 14 amino acids. Germline loops: CDR1 SGHTA, CDR2 FQGNSA. V lost 5 bases to trimming and J lost 8 bases; unmatched junction nucleotides: 7. The CDR3 DNA reads TGTGCCAGCAGCCCCTGGACAGGGAGGGAAAAACTGTTTTTT. Translating gives CASSPWTGREKLFF.

This rearrangement joins TRBV7-6 to TRBJ2-2; 10 positions match TRBD1. Losses at the gene ends were 5 bases for V and 6 bases for J; bases not matched to a gene: 6. Germline-derived CDR1 and CDR2 are SGHVS and FNYEAQ. This CDR3 is built from 15 residues. CDR3 amino acids: CASSNRDRGSGELFF. The CDR3 DNA sequence: TGTGCCAGCAGCAACCGGGACAGGGGCTCCGGGGAGCTGTTTTTT. Drawing the rest from reference TRBV7-6 and TRBJ2-2, the complete variable domain is GAGVSQSPRYKVTKRGQDVALRCDPISGHVSLYWYRQALGQGPEFLTYFNYEAQQDKSGLPNDRFSAERPEGSISTLTIQRTEQRDSAMYRCASSNRDRGSGELFFGEGSRLTVL.

The rearrangement links TRBV28 to TRBJ1-1; TRBD1 matches 8 bases. Trimming took 9 bases from V and 0 from J; bases not matched to a gene: 6. The CDR3 has 14 amino acids. Germline CDR1 and CDR2: MDHEN and SYDVKM. The CDR3 sequence: CASRPGGVNTEAFF. The CDR3 DNA is TGTGCCAGTCGGCCAGGGGGCGTGAACACTGAAGCTTTCTTT.

The chain recombines TRBV6-5 with TRBJ1-2; D perhaps matches TRBD1 (6 bases). Looked up from germline, CDR1 is MNHEY and CDR2 is SVGAGI. The CDR3 is 15 residues long. V lost 0 bases and J lost 6, with 14 bases in between. The CDR3 DNA reads as TGTGCCAGCAGTTACTCCCAACAGGGAAGGGATGGCTACACCTTC. Translation gives CASSYSQQGRDGYTF.

CDR3 sequence reads: CATKAGGPDTQYF. For the CDR3, the DNA is TGTGCCACCAAAGCGGGAGGCCCAGATACGCAGTATTTT. The chain has TRBV28 and TRBJ2-3; 9 bases fit TRBD2. With 10 bases clipped from V and 4 bases from J, the junction kept 6 bases outside the gene matches. The CDR3 is 13 amino acids. Germline V gives CDR1 MDHEN, CDR2 SYDVKM.

This clone occurred once. This sequence joins TRBV2 and TRBJ1-4, with D perhaps TRBD1 (5 bases). The CDR3 consists of 14 residues. Trimming pared 8 bases from V and 4 bases from J, leaving 14 bases between. In germline, CDR1 is SNHLY, CDR2 FYNNEI. CDR3 amino acids: CASGTGDRNEKLFF. The DNA of the CDR3 is TGTGCCAGCGGAACGGGGGACCGTAATGAAAAACTGTTTTTT.

V gene TRBV5-1 combines with J gene TRBJ1-1, with D maybe TRBD1 (5 bases). V was cut by 3 bases and J by 3 bases, with 24 bases left in between. The CDR3 extends over 18 amino acids. CDR1 and CDR2 from the germline V gene are SGHRS and YFSETQ. This chain's CDR3 is CASSSSKDLFGGDTEAFF. The CDR3 DNA reads TGCGCCAGCAGCTCTAGCAAGGACCTCTTCGGAGGGGACACTGAAGCTTTCTTT.

This chain connects TRBV4-1 to TRBJ2-7, with 9 bases aligning to TRBD2. The CDR3 extends over 16 amino acids. Germline V gives CDR1 MGHRA, CDR2 YSYEKL. J was trimmed by 0 bases and V by 4 bases; bases with no gene match: 7. The CDR3 sequence: CASSRLLAGLSYEQYF. The CDR3, as DNA: TGCGCCAGCAGCCGGTTACTAGCGGGCCTCTCCTACGAGCAGTACTTC.

V gene TRBV19 combines with J gene TRBJ1-6; no firm D call. The CDR3 has 15 amino acids. Germline lookup yields CDR1 LNHDA and CDR2 SQIVND (reference sequence). Trimming left V 2 bases short and J 4 bases short, with 9 bases between. CDR3 in amino acids: CASSISGVYNSPLHF. The CDR3 coding sequence is TGTGCCAGTAGTATATCCGGGGTGTATAATTCACCCCTCCACTTT.

The rearrangement uses TRBV3-1 (or the pseudogene TRBV3-2) and TRBJ1-2, with D tentatively TRBD1 (6 bases). The CDR3 has 13 amino acids. Trimming took off 4 bases at V and 8 bases at J, with 14 bases between the two ends. Germline V gene sequence: CDR1 LGHDT, CDR2 YNNKEL (reference sequence). The CDR3 loop reads CASSPITGTGYTF. DNA of the CDR3: TGTGCCAGCAGCCCAATCACAGGGACCGGCTACACCTTC.

The V call is TRBV6-1, the J call TRBJ1-4, with TRBD1 matching 7 bases. The CDR3 loop spans 18 amino acids. Looked up from germline, CDR1 is MNHNS and CDR2 is SASEGT. V was clipped by 0 bases and J by 0 bases; unmatched bases: 7. CDR3 in DNA: TGTGCCAGCAGTGAAGCATGGGGACAGACCTCAACTAATGAAAAACTGTTTTTT. This sequence encodes CASSEAWGQTSTNEKLFF.

The rearrangement links TRBV4-1 to TRBJ1-2, with TRBD1 matching over 9 bases. Germline V gene sequence: CDR1 MGHRA, CDR2 YSYEKL. This CDR3 region has 15 residues. V was clipped by 3 bases and J by 0 bases; unmatched bases: 2. The CDR3 is CASSQTGGPNYGYTF. CDR3 in DNA: TGCGCCAGCAGCCAGACAGGGGGTCCTAACTATGGCTACACCTTC.

This sequence joins TRBV29-1 and TRBJ1-1; D not certain. The CDR3 spans 15 residues. The germline V gene has CDR1 SQVTM and CDR2 ANQGSEA. Trimming cost V 4 bases and J 1 base, with 16 bases left between them. CDR3 nucleotides: TGCAGCGTTGGAGCTCGGGTTGTTGGGAACACTGAAGCTTTCTTT. Protein sequence: CSVGARVVGNTEAFF.

The chain couples TRBV2 to TRBJ2-2; D unclear. Trimming removed 1 base from V and 0 bases from J, with 9 bases in between. In germline, CDR1 is SNHLY, CDR2 FYNNEI. CDR3 length: 16 residues. The DNA for the CDR3 is TGTGCCAGCAGTGAAGGTCAGATCGCGAACACCGGGGAGCTGTTTTTT. Its protein is CASSEGQIANTGELFF.

This clone appeared a single time. The gene calls are TRBV19 and TRBJ2-5; 8 bases line up with TRBD1. V shed 6 bases and J 2 bases; nucleotides not matched to a gene: 5. This CDR3 has 14 amino acids. Per the germline V gene, CDR1 is LNHDA and CDR2 is SQIVND (reference sequence). CDR3 DNA sequence: TGTGCCAGTAGCCTCAGGGGGCCTCAAGAGACCCAGTACTTC. It translates to CASSLRGPQETQYF. Supplemented by reference TRBV19 and TRBJ2-5, the full variable domain reads DGGITQSPKYLFRKEGQNVTLSCEQNLNHDAMYWYRQDPGQGLRLIYYSQIVNDFQKGDIAEGYSVSREKKESFPLTVTSAQKNPTAFYLCASSLRGPQETQYFGPGTRLLVL.

The chain recombines TRBV28 with TRBJ1-2, with 8 bases lining up with TRBD1. Trimming removed 5 bases from V and 8 bases from J; junction bases left unmatched: 13. This CDR3 spans 15 amino acids. Looked up from germline, CDR1 is MDHEN and CDR2 is SYDVKM. As DNA, the CDR3 is TGTGCCAGCAGTACCCATCCGGACAGGGCGGGCGGCTACACCTTC. It codes for CASSTHPDRAGGYTF.

This rearrangement joins TRBV18 to TRBJ2-2, with TRBD1 matching over 7 bases. V shed 3 bases, J shed 5 bases, and the junction held 15 bases outside the gene matches. Looked up from germline, CDR1 is KGHSH and CDR2 is LQKENI. The CDR3 covers 18 residues. The CDR3 sequence is CASSPRQGIYSITGELFF. For the CDR3, the DNA is TGTGCCAGCTCACCTCGACAGGGCATATACTCCATAACCGGGGAGCTGTTTTTT.